The 28 T cell receptor beta chains in this list originate from one sample, sequenced in a study of shared clonotypes between healthy human individuals. The method was immunoSEQ multiplex PCR; TCRdb's version includes in-frame clones alone and lacks a portion of them. The sample carries millions of clones, over 85% recorded once. CD45RO-negative, CCR7-selected cells formed the naive CD8 fraction, which excluded terminally differentiated effector memory CD45RA+ cells. Sequences were obtained from naive CD8+ T cells sorted from blood. The source of these receptors is a man younger than 35 in good health.

V and J are TRBV6-5 and TRBJ1-5, with TRBD1 matching over 7 bases. The V segment lost 0 bases and the J segment 5 bases; nucleotides outside the gene matches: 4. CDR3 length: 15 amino acids. The germline CDR1 and CDR2 sequences are MNHEY and SVGAGI. CDR3 sequence: CASSYSWDSDQPQHF. CDR3 coding DNA: TGTGCCAGCAGTTACTCCTGGGACAGTGATCAGCCCCAGCATTTT.

V and J are TRBV10-3 and TRBJ2-7, with 11 bases matching TRBD1. Looked up from germline, CDR1 is ENHRY and CDR2 is SYGVKD. The V segment lost 0 bases and the J segment 3 bases; nucleotides outside the gene matches: 1. CDR3 size: 15 residues. For the CDR3, the DNA is TGTGCCATCAGTGAGTCCGGGACAGGGGGCTACGAGCAGTACTTC. Translation: CAISESGTGGYEQYF.

The V and J genes are TRBV4-3 and TRBJ1-1, with D unresolved. This CDR3 contains 17 residues. V lost 3 bases, J lost 3 bases, and 20 bases lay in between. Germline lookup yields CDR1 LGHNA and CDR2 YSLEER. DNA for the CDR3: TGCGCCAGCAGCCAGGACGGGCCTTCGGAGGGCGACACTGAAGCTTTCTTT. Its translation is CASSQDGPSEGDTEAFF.

V gene TRBV5-8 combines with J gene TRBJ2-7; D gene uncertain. V lost 0 bases and J lost 2, with 9 bases in between. Germline V lookup: CDR1 SGHTS, CDR2 YDEGEE. The CDR3 covers 14 residues. As DNA, the CDR3 is TGTGCCAGCAGCTTGGCCGTAGGGACCTACGAGCAGTACTTC. Its translation is CASSLAVGTYEQYF. Full variable domain (outside the CDR3, taken from reference TRBV5-8 and TRBJ2-7): EAGVTQSPTHLIKTRGQQATLRCSPISGHTSVYWYQQALGLGLQFLLWYDEGEERNRGNFPPRFSGRQFPNYSSELNVNALELEDSALYLCASSLAVGTYEQYFGPGTRLTVT.

This clone occurred once. The chain couples TRBV2 to TRBJ1-2; TRBD1 aligns across 9 bases. With V trimmed by 2 bases and J by 3 bases, 7 bases remained unmatched. CDR3 length equals 16 residues. The germline CDR1 and CDR2 sequences are SNHLY and FYNNEI. CDR3 residues: CASSERDREGDYGYTF. CDR3 sequence (DNA): TGTGCCAGCAGTGAAAGGGACAGGGAGGGTGACTATGGCTACACCTTC.

This chain uses TRBV11-2 with TRBJ2-1, with TRBD1 identical over 7 bases. Germline-derived CDR1 and CDR2 are SGHAT and FQNNGV. This CDR3 contains 16 residues. J lost 7 bases, V lost 7 bases, and 16 bases had no gene match. DNA for the CDR3: TGTGCCAGCACCCAGGGGGACGTCAGCGATTGGAATGAGCAGTTCTTC. Amino acid sequence: CASTQGDVSDWNEQFF.

The chain uses TRBV4-3 and TRBJ2-1, with TRBD2 matching over 10 bases. The germline V gene encodes CDR1 LGHNA and CDR2 YSLEER. This CDR3 is 18 amino acids long. Trimming cost V 4 bases and J 3 bases; bases outside gene matches: 12. In DNA form, the CDR3 reads TGCGCCAGCAGCCCCGTACCTTCAGCGGGAGGGGACTACAATGAGCAGTTCTTC. This gives the protein CASSPVPSAGGDYNEQFF.

The chain joins TRBV9 to TRBJ1-1; D remains ambiguous. Germline CDR1 SGDLS, CDR2 YYNGEE. The V gene lost 0 bases and the J gene lost 7 bases, with 4 bases spanning the gap. The CDR3 extends over 11 amino acids. The CDR3 nucleotides are TGTGCCAGCAGCGTAGCGGGTGAAGCTTTCTTT. It yields the protein CASSVAGEAFF.

This clone was seen just once. The chain combines TRBV7-2 with TRBJ2-7, with D perhaps TRBD2 (6 bases). The CDR3 is made up of 14 amino acids. Looked up from germline, CDR1 is SGHTA and CDR2 is FQGNSA. The V gene lost 6 bases and the J gene lost 0 bases, with 12 bases spanning the gap. CDR3 loop: CASSRDSFSYEQYF. Here the CDR3 DNA reads TGTGCCAGCAGTCGGGACTCCTTCTCCTACGAGCAGTACTTC.

The chain uses TRBV29-1 and TRBJ2-7; possibly TRBD1 or TRBD2 for D (5 bases each). There are 13 residues in the CDR3. V lost 4 bases, J lost 3 bases, and 13 bases lay in between. Germline lookup yields CDR1 SQVTM and CDR2 ANQGSEA. The CDR3 sequence: CSVVDLGDYEQYF. CDR3 DNA: TGCAGCGTTGTTGATTTGGGGGACTACGAGCAGTACTTC.

The DNA of the CDR3 is TGTGCCAGCAGCATCGGACAGGGAGGGAAAGAGACCCAGTACTTC. Its translation is CASSIGQGGKETQYF. The chain is built from TRBV5-4 and TRBJ2-5; D might be TRBD1 (8 bases). The CDR3 contains 15 residues. With 4 bases removed from V and 3 bases from J, the gap between germline ends came to 16 bases. Germline lookup yields CDR1 SGHNT and CDR2 YYREEE (reference sequence).

CDR3 protein: CASSSGTGGHLEQFF. For the CDR3, the DNA is TGTGCCAGCAGTTCCGGGACAGGGGGTCATCTTGAGCAGTTCTTC. J is TRBJ2-1 and V is TRBV27, with 11 bases that match TRBD1. This CDR3 has 15 amino acids. Trimming removed 4 bases from V and 9 bases from J; junction bases left unmatched: 8. CDR1 is MNHEY, CDR2 SMNVEV, per germline (reference sequence).

The chain is built from TRBV6-5 and TRBJ2-3; D not resolved. Germline V gene data show CDR1 as MNHEY and CDR2 as SVGAGI. The V and J ends lost 5 bases and 2 bases respectively, with 14 bases between them. This CDR3 has 15 amino acids. The CDR3 DNA sequence: TGTGCCAGCAGTCCCAGCGTGGCCATCACAGATACGCAGTATTTT. It yields the protein CASSPSVAITDTQYF.

V and J are TRBV7-9 and TRBJ2-5, with a tentative D call TRBD2 (5 bases). The CDR3 loop spans 13 amino acids. With 5 bases removed from V and 5 bases from J, the gap between germline ends came to 12 bases. Germline loops: CDR1 SEHNR, CDR2 FQNEAQ (reference sequence). The CDR3 coding sequence is TGTGCCAGCAGCCCACGGGAAGGGGAGACCCAGTACTTC. Translating it yields CASSPREGETQYF.

The genes are TRBV13 and TRBJ2-1, with D perhaps matching TRBD1 (5 bases). Germline V CDR1 and CDR2: PRHDT, FYEKMQ (reference sequence). The CDR3 sequence is 18 residues long. V lost 0 bases, J lost 5 bases, and 20 bases lay in between. As DNA, the CDR3 is TGTGCCAGCAGCTTAGGCTGGGAAGGGGTACAAAGGAACAATGAGCAGTTCTTC. Translation gives CASSLGWEGVQRNNEQFF.

With regard to this clone: In the same sample, other DNA sequences code for this CDR3. The rearrangement joins TRBV2 to TRBJ2-7; D not resolved. This CDR3 spans 12 amino acids. V shed 7 bases and J shed 0 bases, with 7 bases lying between them. CDR1 is SNHLY and CDR2 is FYNNEI in the germline V gene. The CDR3 spells CASTEDSYEQYF. CDR3 sequence (DNA): TGTGCCAGCACTGAGGACTCCTACGAGCAGTACTTC.

The chain joins TRBV6-1 to TRBJ2-2; 11 bases map to TRBD2. This CDR3 contains 14 residues. Germline trimming cut 7 bases from V and 4 bases from J; bases unmatched to any gene: 2. The germline V gene encodes CDR1 MNHNS and CDR2 SASEGT. CDR3 nucleotides: TGTGCCAGCATACTAGCGGGAGTCACCGGGGAGCTGTTTTTT. This translates into CASILAGVTGELFF.

This rearrangement joins TRBV27 to TRBJ2-3; D possibly uses TRBD1 or TRBD2 (6 bases each). The CDR3 covers 15 residues. Between the trimmed V and J ends, which lost 3 bases and 4 bases, there was a span of 14 bases. Germline V gives CDR1 MNHEY, CDR2 SMNVEV (reference sequence). The CDR3 region is CASSFEGGRPDTQYF. Written as DNA, the CDR3 is TGTGCCAGCAGTTTTGAGGGGGGAAGGCCAGATACGCAGTATTTT.

The chain uses TRBV28 and TRBJ2-5, with D unresolved. From germline, CDR1 is MDHEN and CDR2 SYDVKM. The CDR3 extends over 13 amino acids. V lost 5 bases to trimming and J lost 5 bases, with 12 bases between them. In DNA, the CDR3 is TGTGCCAGCAGTCTCCCCCAGATTGAGACCCAGTACTTC. Amino acid sequence: CASSLPQIETQYF.

This clone was found once. The rearrangement uses TRBV5-6 and TRBJ2-5; 9 nucleotides line up with TRBD2. The end of the DNA fits TRBJ2-7 better, so the J call may be wrong. The V gene's germline CDR1 is SGHDT and CDR2 YYEEEE. This CDR3 spans 13 amino acids. CDR3 residues: CASSLGTSHEQYF. CDR3 sequence (DNA): TGTGCCAGCAGCCTAGGGACTAGCCACGAGCAGTACTTC.

The chain carries TRBV5-8 and TRBJ2-2, with unresolved D. CDR1 and CDR2 (germline): SGHTS, YDEGEE. The CDR3 spans 14 residues. With 2 bases removed from V and 4 bases from J, the gap between germline ends came to 9 bases. CDR3 amino acids: CASSLRTGTGELFF. DNA for the CDR3: TGTGCCAGCAGCTTAAGGACCGGCACCGGGGAGCTGTTTTTT.

Here the CDR3 reads CASSEWAARSYGYTF. In DNA form, the CDR3 reads TGTGCCAGCAGTGAATGGGCTGCTCGTAGCTATGGCTACACCTTC. The chain carries TRBV6-1 and TRBJ1-2, with no clear D. This CDR3 is 15 amino acids long. Looked up from germline, CDR1 is MNHNS and CDR2 is SASEGT. The V end lost 2 bases, the J end lost 4 bases, and 14 bases lay between the germline ends.

The chain has TRBV4-3 and TRBJ1-4; tentative D call: TRBD1 (5 bases). Between the trimmed V and J ends, which lost 4 bases and 2 bases, there was a span of 11 bases. CDR3 length: 15 residues. The germline V gene encodes CDR1 LGHNA and CDR2 YSLEER. The CDR3 loop is CASSPQAGTNEKLFF. The CDR3 nucleotides read TGCGCCAGCAGCCCACAGGCAGGGACTAATGAAAAACTGTTTTTT.

The chain links TRBV4-2 to TRBJ2-1; D remains unclear. V was shortened by 1 base and J by 5 bases, with 9 bases between the two germline ends. Germline loops: CDR1 LGHNA, CDR2 YNFKEQ. CDR3 size: 14 residues. CDR3 amino acids: CASSQGNPHNEQFF. CDR3 DNA: TGTGCCAGCAGCCAAGGGAACCCTCACAATGAGCAGTTCTTC.

Turning to this clone: This specimen includes other DNA sequences encoding the same CDR3. The rearrangement uses TRBV27 and TRBJ1-6; D remains ambiguous. The CDR3 extends over 12 amino acids. Trimming removed 2 bases at V and 9 bases at J, with 5 bases between. The germline gives CDR1 MNHEY, CDR2 SMNVEV (reference sequence). CDR3 loop: CASSLGSSPLHF. CDR3 coding DNA: TGTGCCAGCAGTTTAGGTTCTTCACCCCTCCACTTT.

The chain carries TRBV6-4 and TRBJ1-1, with 8 bases identical to TRBD1. With 0 bases clipped from V and 3 bases from J, the junction kept 9 bases outside the gene matches. This CDR3 is built from 17 residues. Germline V gene data show CDR1 as MRHNA and CDR2 as SNTAGT. CDR3 sequence reads: CASSDSATGVSDTEAFF. In DNA, the CDR3 is TGTGCCAGCAGTGACTCCGCGACAGGGGTATCCGACACTGAAGCTTTCTTT.

CDR3 region: CASSFPGLAVKLYATQYF. The DNA for the CDR3 is TGTGCCAGCAGCTTTCCGGGACTAGCGGTCAAACTCTATGCGACGCAGTATTTT. The chain employs TRBV7-9 and TRBJ2-3; 11 bases line up with TRBD2. The CDR3 is made up of 18 amino acids. Unmatched junction bases numbered 17, after V lost 3 bases and J lost 9 bases. Germline V gene data show CDR1 as SEHNR and CDR2 as FQNEAQ (reference sequence).

The CDR3 region has the DNA TGTGCCAGCAGTCTTAGGGGGACCGCGGTAGGAAACACCATATATTTT. Translated: CASSLRGTAVGNTIYF. V and J are TRBV28 and TRBJ1-3; D possibly corresponds to TRBD1 (6 bases). The germline V gene has CDR1 MDHEN and CDR2 SYDVKM. The CDR3 sequence is 16 residues long. V dropped 5 bases and J dropped 4 bases, with 18 bases sitting between them.